This is a list of T cell receptor beta chains from one sample in a study of human versus mouse CDR3 diversity and MHC coevolution. Sequenced by immunoSEQ multiplex PCR; TCRdb stores in-frame clones only, minus some. The data show 45,000 to 75,000 clones, around 94% seen once. The specimen was naive CD4+ T cells from blood. These receptors all come from a person aged 55-75 years in good health. CDR3s include the opening cysteine and the closing phenylalanine or tryptophan. Fields, in order: D gene, J gene, V gene, clone size, CDR3 DNA, CDR3 protein. A D gene is named only where the DNA matches it firmly. The size field is filled for only some rows; it gives once, few, many or a size class.

d_gene: -; j_gene: TRBJ2-1; v_gene: TRBV15; abundance: -; CDR3nt: TGTGCCACCAGCACATCGATAGGAGGGAACGATTACAATGAGCAGTTCTTC; CDR3aa: CATSTSIGGNDYNEQFF
d_gene: -; j_gene: TRBJ1-3; v_gene: TRBV19; abundance: -; CDR3nt: TGTGCCAGTAGTATAGGCGGGGGATCTGGAAACACCATATATTTT; CDR3aa: CASSIGGGSGNTIYF
d_gene: TRBD1; j_gene: TRBJ1-2; v_gene: TRBV11-2; abundance: -; CDR3nt: TGTGCCAGCAGCCCCAATCTGGGGACAGGGGGTGGCTACACCTTC; CDR3aa: CASSPNLGTGGGYTF
d_gene: -; j_gene: TRBJ1-3; v_gene: TRBV7-2; abundance: few; CDR3nt: TGTGCCAGCAGCCTAGCGGGAGGACTGGCCTCTGGAAACACCATATATTTT; CDR3aa: CASSLAGGLASGNTIYF
d_gene: -; j_gene: TRBJ2-1; v_gene: TRBV9; abundance: -; CDR3nt: TGTGCCAGCAGCGTAGCCGGGGGTCGCAATGAGCAGTTCTTC; CDR3aa: CASSVAGGRNEQFF
d_gene: -; j_gene: TRBJ1-5; v_gene: TRBV27; abundance: -; CDR3nt: TGTGCCAGCAGTTTATCAGGCCAGGGTTACCAGCCCCAGCATTTT; CDR3aa: CASSLSGQGYQPQHF
d_gene: TRBD1; j_gene: TRBJ1-1; v_gene: TRBV30; abundance: -; CDR3nt: TGTGCCTGGAGTGACGGTGAGGGGGCGGAAGCTTTCTTT; CDR3aa: CAWSDGEGAEAFF
d_gene: -; j_gene: TRBJ2-6; v_gene: TRBV19; abundance: few; CDR3nt: TGTGCCAGTAGTATAGGCTTGCGCTCTGGGGCCAACGTCCTGACTTTC; CDR3aa: CASSIGLRSGANVLTF
d_gene: -; j_gene: TRBJ1-2; v_gene: TRBV28; abundance: once; CDR3nt: TGTGCCAGCAGTTCCGGGACTTACGATGGCTACACCTTC; CDR3aa: CASSSGTYDGYTF
d_gene: -; j_gene: TRBJ2-6; v_gene: TRBV5-5; abundance: -; CDR3nt: TGTGCCAGCAGCTTGGAAAGGAGTTCTGGGGCCAACGTCCTGACTTTC; CDR3aa: CASSLERSSGANVLTF
d_gene: -; j_gene: TRBJ2-5; v_gene: TRBV7-6; abundance: -; CDR3nt: TGTGCCAGCAGCTTAGCGGGCCGCCAAGAGACCCAGTACTTC; CDR3aa: CASSLAGRQETQYF